These T cell receptor beta chains were read from a single sample in a study of cytomegalovirus exposure and HLA in healthy donors. Using immunoSEQ multiplex PCR, the repertoire was profiled, and TCRdb retains in-frame clones only, with some absent. The sample lists 100,000 to 120,000 clones; about 94% were seen once. Sequencing used PBMCs. These receptors were obtained from a woman between 18 and 29 years old in good health and CMV-seronegative. The CDR3 runs from the conserved cysteine through the conserved F or W. D genes are given only for firm matches. Size tells how often a clone was seen (once, few, many) or the class of an expanded clone, and some rows leave it out.

>TRBV7-8|.|once|TRBJ2-7
CASSFSRAHEQYF
TGTGCCAGCAGCTTCTCCAGGGCCCACGAGCAGTACTTC
>TRBV4-1|TRBD2|.|TRBJ2-7
CASSALRAGGKDEQYF
TGCGCCAGCAGCGCCCTGCGGGCGGGGGGGAAGGACGAGCAGTACTTC
>TRBV9|.|.|TRBJ2-1
CASSPTSYGPPGLGNEQFF
TGTGCCAGCAGCCCAACATCCTACGGGCCGCCGGGGTTAGGCAATGAGCAGTTCTTC
>TRBV7-2|.|.|TRBJ1-5
CASSSKGQNQPQHF
TGTGCCAGCAGCTCGAAAGGACAGAATCAGCCCCAGCATTTT
>TRBV7-2|.|.|TRBJ1-1
CASSLALSGTEAFF
TGTGCCAGCAGCTTAGCGCTCTCGGGGACTGAAGCTTTCTTT
>TRBV19|.|.|TRBJ1-4
CASSMVSYSNEKLFF
TGTGCCAGTAGTATGGTATCGTACAGTAATGAAAAACTGTTTTTT
>TRBV5-1|.|.|TRBJ2-7
CASSPNPGTLASYEQYF
TGCGCCAGCAGCCCCAACCCCGGGACACTCGCATCCTACGAGCAGTACTTC
>TRBV6-1|TRBD2|once|TRBJ2-7
CAARGGYEQYF
TGTGCCGCCCGGGGGGGGTACGAGCAGTACTTC
>TRBV25-1|TRBD2|.|TRBJ2-2
CASSAGGLAGITGELFF
TGTGCCAGCAGTGCGGGGGGACTAGCGGGGATAACCGGGGAGCTGTTTTTT
>TRBV21-1|.|.|TRBJ2-3
CAAENRGLGDTQYF
TGTGCCGCAGAGAACAGGGGGCTTGGGGATACGCAGTATTTT
>TRBV11-2|.|.|TRBJ2-7
CASSFYPDSYEQYF
TGTGCCAGCAGCTTTTATCCAGACTCCTACGAGCAGTACTTC
>TRBV6-5|TRBD1|.|TRBJ1-1
CASSYQEDRGTEAFF
TGTGCCAGCAGTTACCAAGAGGACAGGGGTACTGAAGCTTTCTTT
>TRBV15|.|.|TRBJ1-2
CATSIDWGDGYTF
TGTGCCACCAGCATTGATTGGGGAGATGGCTACACCTTC
>TRBV5-6|.|.|TRBJ2-3
CASSISSGLGFTDTQYF
TGTGCCAGCAGCATCTCTTCAGGGCTGGGATTCACAGATACGCAGTATTTT
>TRBV2|TRBD1|.|TRBJ2-2
CASDIKTGSNTGELFF
TGTGCCAGCGACATAAAGACAGGGTCAAACACCGGGGAGCTGTTTTTT
>TRBV2|.|.|TRBJ1-3
CAGHRPGNTIYF
TGTGCCGGACACCGCCCCGGAAACACCATATATTTT
>TRBV6-5|.|.|TRBJ2-3
CASSFGGGTDTQYF
TGTGCCAGCAGTTTCGGTGGAGGCACAGATACGCAGTATTTT
>TRBV7-3|.|.|TRBJ2-3
CASSPNTGDTQYF
TGTGCCAGCAGCCCCAATACCGGAGATACGCAGTATTTT
>TRBV28|TRBD1|.|TRBJ1-1
CASSSPGQGKTEAFF
TGTGCCAGCAGCTCCCCCGGACAGGGGAAAACTGAAGCTTTCTTT
>TRBV15|.|.|TRBJ1-4
CATSYRPGGGKLFF
TGTGCCACCAGTTACCGCCCGGGGGGGGGAAAACTGTTTTTT
>TRBV6-5|.|.|TRBJ2-7
CASSNTGVVEQYF
TGTGCCAGCAGTAACACCGGGGTTGTCGAGCAGTACTTC
>TRBV9|TRBD1|.|TRBJ1-1
CASSETGTGDTEAFF
TGTGCCAGCAGCGAAACAGGGACAGGGGACACTGAAGCTTTCTTT
>TRBV28|TRBD1|.|TRBJ2-7
CASSWTGGSYEQYF
TGTGCCAGCAGTTGGACAGGGGGCTCCTACGAGCAGTACTTC
>TRBV27|.|once|TRBJ1-1
CASRTRGFSNTEAFF
TGTGCCAGCAGGACACGTGGGTTCTCGAACACTGAAGCTTTCTTT
>TRBV11-2|.|once|TRBJ1-6
CASRIPGLRDSPLHF
TGTGCCAGCCGCATCCCGGGACTGCGGGATTCACCCCTCCACTTT
>TRBV11-2|.|.|TRBJ1-4
CASSLVRETNEKLFF
TGTGCCAGCAGCTTAGTACGGGAGACTAATGAAAAACTGTTTTTT
>TRBV9|TRBD1|.|TRBJ1-3
CASSVGLPGQGADGNTIYF
TGTGCCAGCAGCGTAGGACTACCGGGACAGGGGGCGGATGGAAACACCATATATTTT
>TRBV6-5|.|.|TRBJ1-1
CASSYDDGEEAFF
TGTGCCAGCAGTTACGACGACGGGGAGGAAGCTTTCTTT
>TRBV6-1|.|once|TRBJ2-1
CASSANSGVSSYNEQFF
TGTGCCAGCAGTGCCAACTCCGGGGTTAGTTCCTACAATGAGCAGTTCTTC
>TRBV4-3|.|.|TRBJ1-2
CASSQDVDSNYGYTF
TGCGCCAGCAGCCAAGATGTGGACTCTAACTATGGCTACACCTTC
>TRBV15|TRBD1|.|TRBJ2-1
CATSRGRDRAYNEQFF
TGTGCCACCAGCAGAGGAAGGGACAGGGCTTACAATGAGCAGTTCTTC
>TRBV19|TRBD1|.|TRBJ2-7
CASSMSWTGRYEQYF
TGTGCCAGTAGTATGTCCTGGACAGGGAGGTACGAGCAGTACTTC
>TRBV29-1|TRBD1|.|TRBJ1-1
CSFRTGRTEAFF
TGCAGCTTTAGGACAGGCCGCACTGAAGCTTTCTTT
>TRBV28|.|.|TRBJ2-1
CASSLRGIAYNEQFF
TGTGCCAGCAGTTTACGGGGAATTGCCTACAATGAGCAGTTCTTC
>TRBV7-9|TRBD1|.|TRBJ2-7
CASSDAQGGAYEQYF
TGTGCCAGCAGCGACGCACAGGGGGGCGCCTACGAGCAGTACTTC
>TRBV4-1|.|.|TRBJ2-5
CASSQGWEEETQYF
TGCGCCAGCAGCCAAGGATGGGAGGAAGAGACCCAGTACTTC
>TRBV15|TRBD1|.|TRBJ2-1
CATSRDRTGGWNEQFF
TGTGCCACCAGCAGAGATCGGACAGGGGGCTGGAATGAGCAGTTCTTC
>TRBV27|.|once|TRBJ1-2
CASSLDGGSGYTF
TGTGCCAGCAGTCTGGATGGAGGCAGTGGCTACACCTTC
>TRBV7-9|TRBD2|.|TRBJ2-7
CASSYSRTRGVSYEQYF
TGTGCCAGCAGCTATAGCAGGACGCGGGGGGTGTCCTACGAGCAGTACTTC
>TRBV4-2|TRBD2|.|TRBJ2-1
CASSQVNGGASYNEQFF
TGTGCCAGCAGCCAAGTGAACGGGGGGGCCTCCTACAATGAGCAGTTCTTC
>TRBV7-3|.|.|TRBJ1-5
CASSLWGESNQPQHF
TGTGCCAGCAGCTTATGGGGGGAGAGCAATCAGCCCCAGCATTTT
>TRBV4-3|.|.|TRBJ1-6
CASSQDRGSYNSPLHF
TGCGCCAGCAGCCAAGATCGAGGATCTTATAATTCACCCCTCCACTTT
>TRBV6-1|TRBD1|.|TRBJ2-7
CASTRTGGSYEQYF
TGTGCCAGCACGAGGACAGGCGGCTCCTACGAGCAGTACTTC
>TRBV4-1|.|.|TRBJ1-3
CASSRPGTGLIGNTIYF
TGCGCCAGCAGCCGGCCGGGAACAGGGCTTATCGGAAACACCATATATTTT